Below are 17 T cell receptor beta chains sequenced from a single sample in a study of vaccination effects on CD4 cells after COVID-19 (dated by TCRdb to 2022 to 2024). The ViraFEST assay stimulated PBMC with viral peptide pools and then used TCR sequencing to identify antigen-specific CD4+ T cell clonotypes by expansion. After about 9 days of culture, CD4+ T cells were isolated with the EasySep CD4+ T cell isolation kit. Library preparation employed the immunoSEQ multiplex PCR assay. In TCRdb, the immuneACCESS table is reduced to in-frame sequences with V and J assigned. These tables do not hold every clone; where another copy was compared, an unresolved V gene accounts for under half, and the others remain unexplained. The sample contains over 55,000 clones, 75% to 85% of them found a single time. The ten most abundant clones make up about 2.4% of the sample. Their cognate antigens are unknown.

The sample consisted of CD4+ T cells from PBMCs cultured with HCoV-229E spike peptides, taken before COVID-19 vaccination. The sample's cell subset or site label, in plain terms: HCoV-229E spike overlapping peptide pool stimulation. These receptors all stem from a human donor who received a COVID-19 vaccine.

V and J are TRBV5-1 and TRBJ1-4; D is uncertain. V was trimmed by 2 bases and J by 5 bases, leaving 13 bases between them. The CDR3 runs to 15 residues. Germline CDR1 and CDR2: SGHRS and YFSETQ. The CDR3 DNA reads as TGCGCCAGCAGCTTCCTAGGTCAAGGAAATGAAAAACTGTTTTTT. Amino acids: CASSFLGQGNEKLFF.

The chain employs TRBV29-1 and TRBJ2-5; the match to TRBD1 covers 9 bases. Germline assignment: CDR1 SQVTM and CDR2 ANQGSEA. The CDR3 is made up of 13 amino acids. J lost 3 bases, V lost 7 bases, and 6 bases had no gene match. CDR3 in DNA: TGCAGCGCCCAGGGACAGGGAAAAGAGACCCAGTACTTC. As protein: CSAQGQGKETQYF.

This chain uses TRBV4-1 with TRBJ1-2; D is possibly TRBD1 (5 bases). V lost 2 bases to trimming and J lost 6 bases, with 10 bases between them. The CDR3 extends over 13 amino acids. CDR1 is MGHRA, CDR2 YSYEKL, per germline. CDR3 nucleotides: TGCGCCAGCAGCCAAAAGCAGGGAGATGGCTACACCTTC. Residues: CASSQKQGDGYTF.

The chain couples TRBV19 to TRBJ2-5; no reliable D call. Deletions cut 3 bases from V and 6 bases from J, with 11 bases between. CDR3 length: 13 residues. The germline gives CDR1 LNHDA, CDR2 SQIVND (reference sequence). The DNA for the CDR3 is TGTGCCAGTAGTATTGGACCGGCAAAGACCCAGTACTTC. This gives the protein CASSIGPAKTQYF.

This rearrangement joins TRBV28 to TRBJ1-2; 7 bases are a match to TRBD1. The trim removed 6 bases at V and 8 bases at J, leaving 6 bases unmatched. This CDR3 comprises 12 residues. Germline CDR1 MDHEN, CDR2 SYDVKM. This CDR3 is CASSRGEEGYTF. DNA of the CDR3: TGTGCCAGCAGCAGGGGGGAGGAGGGCTACACCTTC.

The chain is built from TRBV6-5 and TRBJ1-2, with 9 bases that match TRBD1. The germline V gene encodes CDR1 MNHEY and CDR2 SVGAGI. After removal of 9 bases from V and 8 bases from J, the junction contained 7 bases not matched to a gene. This CDR3 region has 12 residues. This chain's CDR3 is CASKGTGQGYTF. The CDR3 DNA follows: TGTGCCAGTAAGGGGACAGGGCAGGGCTACACCTTC.

This clone was seen only once. The chain combines TRBV5-1 with TRBJ1-2; D is unclear. The CDR3 is made up of 15 amino acids. V was cut by 4 bases and J by 0 bases, with 13 bases left in between. From germline, CDR1 is SGHRS and CDR2 YFSETQ. The CDR3 reads CASSLAPATNYGYTF. The DNA of the CDR3 is TGCGCCAGCAGCCTAGCGCCAGCTACTAACTATGGCTACACCTTC.

The rearrangement links TRBV24-1 to TRBJ2-1; no firm D call. V was trimmed by 2 bases and J by 6 bases, leaving 10 bases between them. The CDR3 is 14 residues long. Germline CDR1 reads KGHDR; CDR2 reads SFDVKD. The CDR3 region is CATSDSPTGNEQFF. The DNA of the CDR3 is TGTGCCACCAGTGATTCCCCGACGGGCAATGAGCAGTTCTTC.

The chain joins TRBV10-3 to TRBJ2-5; 12 bases match TRBD2. J lost 3 bases, V lost 4 bases, and 24 bases had no gene match. The CDR3 is made up of 22 amino acids. The germline CDR1 and CDR2 sequences are ENHRY and SYGVKD. CDR3 sequence reads: CAISAKDIWTGSSGGGEETQYF. The CDR3 DNA is TGTGCCATCAGTGCGAAAGATATATGGACAGGGTCTAGCGGGGGGGGCGAAGAGACCCAGTACTTC.

This chain joins TRBV19 and TRBJ1-4; D is ambiguous. The CDR3 length is 14 residues. Per the germline V gene, CDR1 is LNHDA and CDR2 is SQIVND (reference sequence). Trimming cost V 3 bases and J 4 bases, with 9 bases left between them. The DNA of the CDR3 is TGTGCCAGTAGTATTACCAGGAATAATGAAAAACTGTTTTTT. This codes for CASSITRNNEKLFF.

CDR3 loop: CASSNQLVGQETQYF. In DNA, the CDR3 is TGTGCCAGTAGTAACCAACTCGTAGGGCAAGAGACCCAGTACTTC. The V and J genes are TRBV19 and TRBJ2-5; no clear D gene. This CDR3 is built from 15 residues. V was cut by 4 bases and J by 2 bases, with 14 bases left in between. CDR1 is LNHDA and CDR2 is SQIVND in the germline V gene (reference sequence).

The chain joins TRBV30 to TRBJ2-3, with D hard to call. Germline CDR1 and CDR2: GTSNPN and SVGIG (reference sequence). The CDR3 has 11 residues. V lost 2 bases to trimming and J lost 2 bases, with 2 bases between them. The DNA of the CDR3 is TGTGCCTGGAGTCCCACAGATACGCAGTATTTT. It encodes CAWSPTDTQYF.

J is TRBJ2-7 and V is TRBV5-5; the match to TRBD1 covers 8 bases. This CDR3 region has 13 residues. After removal of 4 bases from V and 0 bases from J, the junction contained 0 bases not matched to a gene. Germline loops: CDR1 SGHKS, CDR2 YYEKEE (reference sequence). The CDR3 is CASSGTGSYEQYV. The CDR3 nucleotides read TGTGCCAGCAGCGGGACAGGCTCCTACGAGCAGTACGTC.

The chain combines TRBV2 with TRBJ2-1; 10 bases are a match to TRBD2. The trim removed 4 bases at V and 0 bases at J, leaving 3 bases unmatched. This CDR3 is built from 16 residues. Germline values: CDR1 SNHLY, CDR2 FYNNEI. The CDR3 nucleotides are TGTGCCAGCAGTGCTAGCGGGGGACCCTCCTACAATGAGCAGTTCTTC. Its protein is CASSASGGPSYNEQFF.

The chain uses TRBV5-1 and TRBJ2-3, with D unclear. Trimming shortened V by 2 bases and J by 0 bases, and 16 bases separated the two germline ends. The CDR3 totals 17 residues. Per germline, CDR1 SGHRS and CDR2 YFSETQ. In nucleotides, the CDR3 is TGCGCCAGCAGCTTTCGAGGTGGGCCAGGTAGCACAGATACGCAGTATTTT. Protein product: CASSFRGGPGSTDTQYF.

CDR3 bases: TGCGCCAGCAGCTTCCAGGTCACCGGGGAGCTGTTTTTT. Translation gives CASSFQVTGELFF. The chain links TRBV5-1 to TRBJ2-2; no clear D. This CDR3 has 13 residues. V dropped 2 bases and J dropped 4 bases, with 6 bases sitting between them. CDR1 and CDR2 from the germline V gene are SGHRS and YFSETQ.

This chain connects TRBV5-6 to TRBJ2-7, with 9 nucleotides matching TRBD1. The CDR3 is 14 amino acids. Trimming at V came to 4 bases and at J to 7 bases, leaving 9 bases not matched to a gene. Per germline, CDR1 SGHDT and CDR2 YYEEEE. The CDR3 protein is CASSEDRGLREQYV. In DNA form, the CDR3 reads TGTGCCAGCAGCGAGGACAGGGGACTAAGGGAGCAGTACGTC.